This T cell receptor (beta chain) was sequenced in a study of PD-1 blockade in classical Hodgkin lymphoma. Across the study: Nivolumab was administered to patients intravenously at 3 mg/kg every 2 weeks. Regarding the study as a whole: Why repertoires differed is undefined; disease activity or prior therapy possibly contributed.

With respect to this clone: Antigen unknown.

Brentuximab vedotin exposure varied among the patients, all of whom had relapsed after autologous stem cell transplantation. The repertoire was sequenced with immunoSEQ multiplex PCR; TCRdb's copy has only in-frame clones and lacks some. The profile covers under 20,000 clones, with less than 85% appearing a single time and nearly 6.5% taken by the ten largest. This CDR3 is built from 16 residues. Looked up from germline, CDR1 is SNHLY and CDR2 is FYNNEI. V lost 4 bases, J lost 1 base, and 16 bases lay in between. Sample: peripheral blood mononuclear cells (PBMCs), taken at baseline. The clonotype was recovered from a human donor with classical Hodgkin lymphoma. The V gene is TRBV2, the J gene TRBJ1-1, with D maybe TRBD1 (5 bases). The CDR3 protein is CASSGGMRGGNTEAFF. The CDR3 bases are TGTGCCAGCAGTGGAGGTATGAGGGGCGGGAACACTGAAGCTTTCTTT. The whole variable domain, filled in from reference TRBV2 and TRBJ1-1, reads EPEVTQTPSHQVTQMGQEVILRCVPISNHLYFYWYRQILGQKVEFLVSFYNNEISEKSEIFDDQFSVERPDGSNFTLKIRSTKLEDSAMYFCASSGGMRGGNTEAFFGQGTRLTVV.